The rows below give T cell receptor beta chains drawn from one sample of a study of cytomegalovirus exposure and HLA in healthy donors. Sequenced by immunoSEQ multiplex PCR; TCRdb stores in-frame clones only, minus some. The repertoire consists of some 130,000 clones, with 70% to 85% occurring once and the leading ten covering 1.5%. Sequencing was done on a sample of PBMCs. The receptors were sampled from a female donor in good health and CMV-seronegative. The CDR3 runs from the conserved cysteine through the conserved F or W. The D gene is left open where the match is weak. Part of the rows lack a size; the others show once, few, many or a class for expanded clones.

TRBV7-9	.	TRBD2	TRBJ2-1	TGTGCCAGCACCTGGGGAAATGGTGGCGGGAGAAGATTCTTC	CASTWGNGGGRRFF
TRBV7-8	once	TRBD1	TRBJ1-2	TGTGCCAGCAGCTCGCCCCGGGACAGGGCTGGCTACACCTTC	CASSSPRDRAGYTF
TRBV15	.	TRBD1	TRBJ2-2	TGTGCCACCAGCCTGGACAGGGGTTCGGCCGGGGAGCTGTTTTTT	CATSLDRGSAGELFF
TRBV11-2	.	TRBD1	TRBJ1-2	TGTGCCAGCAGCTTAGTAGAAGCAGGGGGGCATGGCTACACCTTC	CASSLVEAGGHGYTF
TRBV10-2	.	TRBD1	TRBJ2-2	TGCGCCAGCACCGACAGGGGAAGATTGGACACCGGGGAGCTGTTTTTT	CASTDRGRLDTGELFF
TRBV2	.	TRBD1	TRBJ2-4	TGTGCCACCTACCGGGACAGGGCAAACATTCAGTACTTC	CATYRDRANIQYF
TRBV29-1	.	.	TRBJ2-2	TGCAGCGGGGGCCGGGACACCGCGAACACCGGGGAGCTGTTTTTT	CSGGRDTANTGELFF
TRBV2	.	.	TRBJ1-4	TGTGCCAGCAGCGTCGGGGGAGCAACTAATGAAAAACTGTTTTTT	CASSVGGATNEKLFF
TRBV13	.	TRBD2	TRBJ2-5	TGTGCCAGCAGCCCGGGACTAGCGGGAGCCTCAGGGACCCAGTACTTC	CASSPGLAGASGTQYF
TRBV9	.	.	TRBJ1-5	TGTGCCAGTTCACCTCAGGGGAGTACCAATCAGCCCCAGCATTTT	CASSPQGSTNQPQHF
TRBV4-3	.	TRBD1	TRBJ2-7	TGCGCCAGCAGCCAAGGGGGACAGGGGTTCTACGAGCAGTACTTC	CASSQGGQGFYEQYF
TRBV27	.	.	TRBJ2-7	TGTGCCAGCAGAGTTGGGCGGGGCGGACCCTACGAGCAGTACTTC	CASRVGRGGPYEQYF
TRBV19	.	.	TRBJ1-3	TGTGCCAGCGGGAGCTCTGGAAACACCATATATTTT	CASGSSGNTIYF
TRBV19	.	.	TRBJ2-7	TGTGCCAGTAGTCTGGCTGGGGGGAGCTCCTACGAGCAGTACTTC	CASSLAGGSSYEQYF
TRBV6-1	.	.	TRBJ1-1	TGTGCCAGCAGTGTAAATCATTTCGGAGGCACTGAAGCTTTCTTT	CASSVNHFGGTEAFF
TRBV28	.	TRBD1	TRBJ2-2	TGTGCCAGCAGTCGACAGGGTGGGACCGGGGAGCTGTTTTTT	CASSRQGGTGELFF
TRBV7-6	.	TRBD2	TRBJ2-7	TGTGCCAGCAGCCCCGGGGCTAGCGGGGTCTCCTACGAGCAGTACTTC	CASSPGASGVSYEQYF
TRBV9	.	TRBD1	TRBJ1-5	TGTGCCAGCAGCGTAGGTCAGGGGGATCAGCCCCAGCATTTT	CASSVGQGDQPQHF